This TCR beta chain appears in the sequencing data of a study of early T cells in non-severe SARS-CoV-2 infection. As for the study in general: Chains stayed unpaired after sequencing of bulk RNA from unsorted whole blood.

Trimming removed 7 bases at V and 0 bases at J, with 10 bases between. The length of the CDR3 is 12 residues. Germline V lookup: CDR1 DFQATT, CDR2 SNEGSKA (reference sequence). TCRdb itself ran the 5' RACE reads through MiXCR, one entry per CDR3 protein. The sample comprises some 39,000 distinct CDR3 sequences, less than 8.5% of which are singletons, and 8% to 9.5% rests with the top ten. This clonotype was counted many times. Sequencing input: whole blood. The genes are TRBV20-1 and TRBJ2-7; D is ambiguous. This clonotype was sampled from an adult who was a healthcare worker with PCR-confirmed SARS-CoV-2 infection or an uninfected control (not recorded which). CDR3 sequence reads: CSGRASSYEQYF. In DNA, the CDR3 is TGCAGTGGTCGAGCGAGCTCCTACGAGCAGTACTTC.